The rows below give T cell receptor beta chains drawn from one sample of a study of T cell responses to AZD1222 COVID-19 vaccine. TCRdb keeps only in-frame clones here, not all; method: immunoSEQ multiplex PCR. The table has tens of thousands of clones, just over 90% seen once. Sequenced here: peripheral blood, sampled 28 days after the second dose of the MenACWY control vaccine. Receptor source: an adult who received the MenACWY meningococcal vaccine as a control. Both conserved end residues are part of each CDR3. The D gene is left open where the match is weak. A clone size is listed for some rows: how often the clone was seen (once, few, many), or a class if it is expanded.

size,D,J,V,CDR3,DNA
NA,TRBD1,TRBJ1-6,TRBV5-1,CASSTGDSPLHF,TGCGCCAGCAGCACAGGGGATTCACCCCTCCACTTT
NA,NA,TRBJ1-5,TRBV27,CASSFRDNQPQHF,TGTGCCAGCAGTTTTCGCGACAATCAGCCCCAGCATTTT
NA,TRBD2,TRBJ2-7,TRBV19,CASSIRGRGGVHEQYF,TGTGCCAGTAGTATTCGAGGCCGGGGAGGGGTCCACGAGCAGTACTTC
NA,TRBD2,TRBJ2-5,TRBV6-6,CASSYRLAEWLETQYF,TGTGCCAGCAGTTACCGACTAGCGGAGTGGCTTGAGACCCAGTACTTC
NA,NA,TRBJ2-3,TRBV6-1,CASSEPLAQNTQYF,TGTGCCAGCAGTGAACCCCTAGCGCAAAATACGCAGTATTTT
NA,TRBD2,TRBJ2-2,TRBV11-2,CASSLAGTSGKPTTGELFF,TGTGCCAGCAGCTTAGCTGGGACTAGCGGGAAACCGACCACCGGGGAGCTGTTTTTT
once,NA,TRBJ1-4,TRBV25-1,CASSTGRGEKLFF,TGTGCCAGCAGTACGGGAAGGGGGGAAAAACTGTTTTTT
NA,NA,TRBJ2-7,TRBV27,CASSLSQMSYEQYF,TGTGCCAGCAGTTTATCCCAAATGTCCTACGAGCAGTACTTC
NA,NA,TRBJ2-7,TRBV3-1/TRBV3-2,CASSQNRASTYEQYF,TGTGCCAGCAGCCAGAATCGTGCATCCACCTACGAGCAGTACTTC
NA,NA,TRBJ2-5,TRBV14,CASSQDLWQVETQYF,TGTGCCAGCAGCCAAGATCTGTGGCAGGTAGAGACCCAGTACTTC
NA,NA,TRBJ2-5,TRBV9,CASSVTAEETQYF,TGTGCCAGCAGCGTGACGGCGGAAGAGACCCAGTACTTC
NA,NA,TRBJ1-5,TRBV2,CASVGDDSNQPQHF,TGTGCCAGTGTGGGTGATGATAGCAATCAGCCCCAGCATTTT
NA,TRBD1,TRBJ2-1,TRBV6-5,CASSRDSFNEQFF,TGTGCCAGCAGCCGGGACAGTTTCAATGAGCAGTTCTTC
NA,NA,TRBJ2-5,TRBV27,CASSRQLARETQYF,TGTGCCAGCAGTAGGCAGTTAGCCCGGGAGACCCAGTACTTC
NA,NA,TRBJ2-3,TRBV30,CAWGIQHTQYF,TGTGCCTGGGGTATTCAACATACGCAGTATTTT
NA,NA,TRBJ1-5,TRBV11-2,CASSIEGTGNQPQHF,TGTGCCAGCTCCATAGAGGGGACCGGCAATCAGCCCCAGCATTTT
NA,NA,TRBJ1-3,TRBV19,CASSLSPLPSSGNTIYF,TGTGCCAGTAGTCTGTCTCCCCTTCCAAGCTCTGGAAACACCATATATTTT
once,NA,TRBJ1-4,TRBV6-5,CASRRDPGISEKLFF,TGTGCCAGCAGAAGGGACCCCGGGATAAGCGAAAAACTGTTTTTT